The entry below gives a single TCR beta chain sequence along with its context. What it binds is not known. The V gene end was trimmed by 3 bases and the J gene end by 4 bases; junction bases not matched to a gene: 5. The CDR3 spans 16 residues. Unique molecular identifiers tagged the TCRbeta library. One entry per CDR3 protein, called by TCRdb with MiXCR from the PCR reads. The sample has around 500,000 distinct CDR3 sequences, 23% seen once; the top ten hold 13% to 15%. This entry comes from a study of T-cell reconstitution after alpha-beta-depleted transplantation in children. The study's findings and limits: T-cell counts and diversity at one year following transplant were attributed mainly to newly produced T cells.

The TCR was taken from a boy under two years old who had a stem cell transplant for acute myeloid leukemia, so the T cells may come from the graft donor. Here the sequenced sample was PBMCs, mostly from graft donor cells, taken 360 days after TCRalphabeta/CD19-depleted stem cell transplant. This chain joins TRBV12-3 or TRBV12-4 and TRBJ2-2; TRBD1 aligns across 10 bases. In DNA form, the CDR3 reads TGTGCCAGCAGTTTGGGACAGGGGTATGGCACCGGGGAGCTGTTTTTT. Its protein product is CASSLGQGYGTGELFF.